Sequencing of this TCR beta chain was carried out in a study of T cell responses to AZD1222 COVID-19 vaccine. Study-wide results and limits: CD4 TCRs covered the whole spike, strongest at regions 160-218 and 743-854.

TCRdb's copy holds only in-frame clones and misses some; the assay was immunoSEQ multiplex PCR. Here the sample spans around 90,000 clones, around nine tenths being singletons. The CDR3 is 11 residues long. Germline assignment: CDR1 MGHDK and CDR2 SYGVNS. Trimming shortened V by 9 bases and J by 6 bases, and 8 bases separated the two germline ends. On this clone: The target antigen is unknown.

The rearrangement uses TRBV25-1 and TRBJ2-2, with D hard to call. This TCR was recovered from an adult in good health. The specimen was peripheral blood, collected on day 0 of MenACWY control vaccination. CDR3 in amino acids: CASRAAGELFF. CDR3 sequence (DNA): TGTGCCAGTAGGGCCGCCGGGGAGCTGTTTTTT.